This passage covers 21 T cell receptor beta chains from one sample sequenced in a study of human T cells and chemical hapten exposure. Noted time point: patch test 1, 2 weeks after DPC sensitization. Noted treatment: therapeutic diphenylcyclopropenone sensitization with weekly scalp DPC. Using its own MiXCR run on the RACE reads, TCRdb lists one record per CDR3 protein. The data show about 81,000 distinct CDR3 sequences, approximately 8% seen once. Sequencing used whole blood, obtained in connection with sensitization to the hapten diphenylcyclopropenone (DPC). The source is a woman aged 25 to 39 with alopecia areata. Some clones in this sample may be carry-over from other donors' samples.

This clonotype has a handful of counts. In DNA, the CDR3 is TGTGCCAGCAGTATGACAGGGGAGGGACCCCTCCACTTT. Translation: CASSMTGEGPLHF. The J gene is TRBJ1-6, the V gene TRBV27; 8 positions match TRBD1. From germline, CDR1 is MNHEY and CDR2 SMNVEV (reference sequence). This CDR3 region has 13 residues. Trimming cost V 5 bases and J 12 bases; bases outside gene matches: 6.

V gene TRBV12-3 or TRBV12-4 combines with J gene TRBJ2-7; 8 nucleotides agree with TRBD1. With V trimmed by 7 bases and J by 4 bases, 6 bases remained unmatched. The CDR3 loop spans 13 amino acids. The chain's CDR3 is CASTSGGLYEQYF. The DNA of the CDR3 is TGTGCCAGCACCTCAGGGGGCTTGTACGAGCAGTACTTC.

The chain recombines TRBV5-1 with TRBJ1-1; D ambiguous. V gave up 4 bases and J gave up 1 base, with 14 bases separating them. Germline CDR1 SGHRS, CDR2 YFSETQ. This CDR3 is built from 15 residues. CDR3: CASSSIEAGNTEAFF. DNA of the CDR3: TGCGCCAGCAGCAGTATCGAGGCAGGGAACACTGAAGCTTTCTTT.

This clonotype occurred many times. V usage is TRBV20-1 and J usage is TRBJ2-1, with D tentatively TRBD2 (6 bases). The length of the CDR3 is 14 residues. Germline V CDR1 and CDR2: DFQATT, SNEGSKA (reference sequence). CDR3 nucleotides: TGCAGCGCGGAGGGCCCCCAATCCTACAATGAGCAGTTCTTC. It translates to CSAEGPQSYNEQFF.

This clonotype has a count of ten or more. The chain recombines TRBV20-1 with TRBJ2-7, with D uncertain. The CDR3 consists of 13 residues. V lost 0 bases to trimming and J lost 5 bases, with 11 bases between them. Germline V gene lookup returns CDR1 DFQATT and CDR2 SNEGSKA (reference sequence). CDR3 sequence reads: CSARDPGRDEQYF. CDR3 DNA: TGCAGTGCTAGAGATCCCGGACGCGACGAGCAGTACTTC.

This clonotype was seen a handful of times. V is TRBV5-1 and J is TRBJ1-1; TRBD1 agrees at 7 bases. The CDR3 is 14 residues long. V shed 5 bases, J shed 1 base, and the junction held 5 bases outside the gene matches. Germline V gene data show CDR1 as SGHRS and CDR2 as YFSETQ. CDR3 DNA sequence: TGCGCCAGCAGTTCGGGACAGCCGAACACTGAAGCTTTCTTT. It yields the protein CASSSGQPNTEAFF.

Concerning this clonotype itself: A much more abundant neighbour one base away suggests this may be a read error. The chain recombines TRBV5-6 with TRBJ1-1; D perhaps matches TRBD1 (5 bases). Germline lookup yields CDR1 SGHDT and CDR2 YYEEEE. CDR3 size: 13 residues. Between the trimmed V and J ends, which lost 3 bases and 6 bases, there was a span of 12 bases. CDR3 protein: CASSWGVRAEAFF. CDR3 DNA sequence: TGTGCCAGCAGCTGGGGGGTTCGCGCTGAAGCTTTCTTT.

This clonotype was seen at least ten times. The chain uses TRBV6-5 and TRBJ1-2, with 8 bases identical to TRBD1. There are 17 residues in the CDR3. Trimming took 0 bases from V and 4 from J; bases not matched to a gene: 10. Germline CDR1 and CDR2: MNHEY and SVGAGI. The CDR3 DNA reads as TGTGCCAGCAGTTACTCGATCGCTGGACAGGGATTCTATGGCTACACCTTC. Translating gives CASSYSIAGQGFYGYTF.

This clonotype was seen at least ten times. The chain combines TRBV12-3 or TRBV12-4 with TRBJ1-1; TRBD1 matches at 9 bases. The CDR3 is 13 amino acids. After removal of 4 bases from V and 8 bases from J, the junction contained 5 bases not matched to a gene. The CDR3 here is CASSSSGQGEAFF. The CDR3 DNA is TGTGCCAGCAGTTCCTCGGGACAGGGCGAAGCTTTCTTT.

This clonotype turned up a few times. The rearrangement links TRBV30 to TRBJ1-1; D possibly corresponds to TRBD1 (6 bases). Looked up from germline, CDR1 is GTSNPN and CDR2 is SVGIG (reference sequence). Between the trimmed V and J ends, which lost 1 base and 5 bases, there was a span of 8 bases. The length of the CDR3 is 12 residues. The CDR3 DNA reads as TGTGCCTGGAGTGACGACAGGACTGAAGCTTTCTTT. Protein: CAWSDDRTEAFF. Complete variable domain (other parts from reference TRBV30 and TRBJ1-1): SQTIHQWPATLVQPVGSPLSLECTVEGTSNPNLYWYRQAAGRGLQLLFYSVGIGQISSEVPQNLSASRPQDRQFILSSKKLLLSDSGFYLCAWSDDRTEAFFGQGTRLTVV.

This clonotype was counted many times. The chain is built from TRBV5-6 and TRBJ2-2, with D unclear. Deletions cut 0 bases from V and 5 bases from J, with 5 bases between. The CDR3 is made up of 13 amino acids. Germline V gene data show CDR1 as SGHDT and CDR2 as YYEEEE. The CDR3 sequence is CASSLGPTGELFF. The DNA of the CDR3 is TGTGCCAGCAGCTTGGGACCGACCGGGGAGCTGTTTTTT.

This clonotype was observed a few times. The V call is TRBV29-1, the J call TRBJ2-3; no clear D gene. CDR1 SQVTM and CDR2 ANQGSEA come from the germline V gene. CDR3 size: 12 residues. CDR3: CTGNEGTDTQYF. Written as DNA, the CDR3 is TGCACCGGAAATGAGGGCACAGATACGCAGTATTTT.

Only a few counts were recorded for this clonotype. V usage is TRBV5-6 and J usage is TRBJ2-1, with TRBD2 identical over 10 bases. Per the germline V gene, CDR1 is SGHDT and CDR2 is YYEEEE. Unmatched junction bases numbered 10, after V lost 4 bases and J lost 6 bases. This CDR3 has 16 residues. The CDR3 coding sequence is TGTGCCAGCAGCATTCTTAGCGGGGGGCGGGTCAATGAGCAGTTCTTC. The encoded protein is CASSILSGGRVNEQFF. The full variable domain, its missing parts supplied by reference TRBV5-6 and TRBJ2-1, is DAGVTQSPTHLIKTRGQQVTLRCSPKSGHDTVSWYQQALGQGPQFIFQYYEEEERQRGNFPDRFSGHQFPNYSSELNVNALLLGDSALYLCASSILSGGRVNEQFFGPGTRLTVL.

This clonotype has a count of ten or more. V and J are TRBV2 and TRBJ2-3; D is unresolved. Germline V gene sequence: CDR1 SNHLY, CDR2 FYNNEI. The CDR3 is 17 residues long. Trimming took off 0 bases at V and 3 bases at J, with 16 bases between the two ends. The CDR3 DNA reads as TGTGCCAGCAGTGAAGCGAGCCCATGGGGAAATACAGATACGCAGTATTTT. As protein: CASSEASPWGNTDTQYF.

The table lists this clonotype with a few counts. The J gene is TRBJ2-1, the V gene TRBV6-6, with D possibly matching TRBD1 (6 bases). The V end was cut by 4 bases, the J end by 0 bases, with 10 bases between. The CDR3 contains 15 residues. Germline-derived CDR1 and CDR2 are MNHNY and SVGAGI (reference sequence). CDR3 in amino acids: CASSLADSSYNEQFF. CDR3 bases: TGTGCCAGCAGTTTGGCGGACAGCTCCTACAATGAGCAGTTCTTC.

This clonotype was seen at least ten times. The chain joins TRBV12-3 or TRBV12-4 to TRBJ2-7; D gene uncertain. Trimming left V 3 bases short and J 3 bases short, with 9 bases between. The length of the CDR3 is 13 residues. The CDR3 DNA sequence: TGTGCCAGCAGTTTCGGAGCCCGCTACGAGCAGTACTTC. This sequence encodes CASSFGARYEQYF.

In its sample, this clonotype was seen a few times. This chain joins TRBV13 and TRBJ1-2, with 8 bases identical to TRBD1. In germline, CDR1 is PRHDT, CDR2 FYEKMQ (reference sequence). V trimming: 6 bases; J trimming: 8 bases; junction bases outside the gene matches: 5. This CDR3 region has 12 residues. The CDR3 DNA reads as TGTGCCAGCAGTTGGGCAGGGGGCGGCTACACCTTC. This codes for CASSWAGGGYTF.

This clonotype was picked up many times. The J gene is TRBJ2-1, the V gene TRBV12-3 or TRBV12-4; D ambiguous. V was shortened by 3 bases and J by 15 bases, with 15 bases between the two germline ends. The CDR3 is 12 residues long. CDR3 in amino acids: CASSFRSDSSFF. The CDR3 coding sequence is TGTGCCAGCAGTTTTAGGAGCGATTCATCGTTCTTC.

This clonotype was detected many times. The chain couples TRBV24-1 to TRBJ1-1, with D possibly TRBD1 on 6 matching bases. This CDR3 spans 15 amino acids. Trimming stripped 1 base from V and 6 bases from J, with 14 bases between. CDR1 is KGHDR and CDR2 is SFDVKD in the germline V gene. The CDR3 nucleotides are TGTGCCACCAGTGATTTCATAGGGGGGAGTGCTGAAGCTTTCTTT. Its translation: CATSDFIGGSAEAFF.

Ten or more counts support this clonotype. The CDR3 DNA follows: TGTGCCAGCGGAAGGGGGCGGTTAGATTCACCCCTCCACTTT. Protein: CASGRGRLDSPLHF. The chain carries TRBV12-3 or TRBV12-4 and TRBJ1-6, with TRBD1 identical over 7 bases. The CDR3 totals 14 residues. V lost 8 bases and J lost 8; bases outside the gene matches: 9.

The gene calls are TRBV7-9 and TRBJ2-3; 12 bases align to TRBD2. This CDR3 region has 19 residues. Unmatched junction bases numbered 10, after V lost 3 bases and J lost 0 bases. Germline V gives CDR1 SEHNR, CDR2 FQNEAQ (reference sequence). The CDR3 here is CASSFRGLAGVTSTDTQYF. As DNA, the CDR3 is TGTGCCAGCAGCTTTCGGGGACTAGCGGGTGTAACTAGCACAGATACGCAGTATTTT.